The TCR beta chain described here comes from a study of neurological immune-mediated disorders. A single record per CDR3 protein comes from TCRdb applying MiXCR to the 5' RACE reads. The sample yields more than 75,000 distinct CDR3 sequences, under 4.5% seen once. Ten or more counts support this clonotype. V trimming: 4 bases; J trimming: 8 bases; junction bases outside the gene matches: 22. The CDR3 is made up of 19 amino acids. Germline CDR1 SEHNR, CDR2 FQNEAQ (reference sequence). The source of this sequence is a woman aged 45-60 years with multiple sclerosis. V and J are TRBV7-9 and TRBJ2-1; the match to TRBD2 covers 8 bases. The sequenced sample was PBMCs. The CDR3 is CASSSTGGGTSGLFYEQFF. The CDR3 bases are TGTGCCAGCAGCTCAACCGGTGGGGGCACTAGCGGACTTTTTTATGAGCAGTTCTTC.